The 27 T cell receptor beta chains presented below share a single source sample, sequenced in a study of T cells in Graves' hyperthyroidism and ophthalmopathy. The CDR3 regions of TCR beta were amplified from RNA transcripts. A first-round RT-PCR of the TCR CDR3 used the HTBI primer set. TCRdb re-called the multiplex PCR reads through MiXCR, storing one row per CDR3 protein. There are roughly 500,000 distinct CDR3 sequences in the sample; about 45% occur only once, and under 20% lies in the top ten. The sample taken for sequencing was peripheral blood or thyroid tissue (not recorded which). Every receptor here comes from an adult woman with Graves' disease, either hyperthyroidism or ophthalmopathy (not recorded which).

The chain links TRBV7-8 to TRBJ1-2; 8 nucleotides agree with TRBD1. In germline, CDR1 is SGHVS, CDR2 FQNEAQ. The V and J ends lost 3 bases and 4 bases, in that order; junction bases with no gene match: 10. The CDR3 length is 16 residues. The CDR3 DNA reads TGTGCCAGCAGCTTGGGTACAGGGGGTGAAGGCTATGGCTACACCTTC. Protein product: CASSLGTGGEGYGYTF.

This clonotype has ten or more counts. The gene calls are TRBV7-8 and TRBJ1-4; D gene ambiguous. Germline CDR1 and CDR2: SGHVS and FQNEAQ. V lost 2 bases to trimming and J lost 5 bases, with 9 bases between them. This CDR3 contains 14 residues. The CDR3 region is CASSLLPGNEKLFF. In nucleotides, the CDR3 is TGTGCCAGCAGCTTACTCCCCGGGAATGAAAAACTGTTTTTT.

The chain combines TRBV6-5 with TRBJ1-1; 9 positions match TRBD1. The CDR3 spans 20 residues. Germline trimming cut 6 bases from V and 4 bases from J; bases unmatched to any gene: 24. Germline V gene lookup returns CDR1 MNHEY and CDR2 SVGAGI. The CDR3 loop reads CASSVGLLDRGLSGRTEAFF. The CDR3 DNA reads as TGTGCCAGCAGCGTGGGTTTATTGGACAGGGGATTGAGCGGACGCACTGAAGCTTTCTTT.

The gene calls are TRBV2 and TRBJ2-7; no firm D call. Looked up from germline, CDR1 is SNHLY and CDR2 is FYNNEI. This CDR3 has 14 amino acids. The germline V and J ends were trimmed by 0 bases and 2 bases, with 8 bases remaining between them. The CDR3 nucleotides read TGTGCCAGCAGTGAAGCGCTTCGGGCCTACGAGCAGTACTTC. It specifies CASSEALRAYEQYF.

At least ten counts were recorded for this clonotype. V and J are TRBV4-1 and TRBJ1-6, with D possibly TRBD1 on 5 matching bases. The V and J ends lost 1 base and 7 bases respectively, with 17 bases between them. The germline V gene encodes CDR1 MGHRA and CDR2 YSYEKL. The CDR3 spans 17 residues. CDR3 DNA: TGCGCCAGCAGCCAAGGGATCTCCAGACAGACAAATTCACCCCTCCACTTT. It translates to CASSQGISRQTNSPLHF.

This clonotype was recorded a few times. The chain recombines TRBV5-1 with TRBJ1-1; 7 bases match TRBD1. V lost 1 base, J lost 2 bases, and 5 bases stayed unmatched. The germline gives CDR1 SGHRS, CDR2 YFSETQ. The CDR3 length is 15 residues. Written as DNA, the CDR3 is TGCGCCAGCAGCTTGAAAGGGGGCACCAACACTGAAGCTTTCTTT. Amino acid sequence: CASSLKGGTNTEAFF.

The V gene is TRBV9, the J gene TRBJ1-2; D is possibly TRBD1 (6 bases). Trimming cost V 3 bases and J 3 bases, with 18 bases left between them. CDR3 size: 16 residues. The germline V gene encodes CDR1 SGDLS and CDR2 YYNGEE. The CDR3 coding sequence is TGTGCCAGCAGCGGCTCCAACAGGGATCGGGACTATGGCTACACCTTC. Translated, it gives CASSGSNRDRDYGYTF.

The V gene is TRBV7-3, the J gene TRBJ1-2; 10 bases are a match to TRBD1. Germline V gene lookup returns CDR1 SGHTA and CDR2 FQGTGA. The CDR3 is made up of 13 amino acids. J lost 8 bases, V lost 4 bases, and 4 bases had no gene match. The CDR3 coding sequence is TGTGCCAGCAGCTCCGGGACAGGGGTCGGCTACACCTTC. This translates into CASSSGTGVGYTF.

V gene TRBV10-3 combines with J gene TRBJ1-1; 9 bases match TRBD1. The ends lost 10 bases at V and 4 bases at J; junction bases unmatched: 13. Per the germline V gene, CDR1 is ENHRY and CDR2 is SYGVKD. This CDR3 spans 15 amino acids. The CDR3: CASSPQGDRVTEAFF. In nucleotides, the CDR3 is TGTGCCAGCAGCCCCCAAGGGGACAGGGTCACTGAAGCTTTCTTT.

J is TRBJ2-1 and V is TRBV24-1; D is ambiguous. The V end lost 4 bases, the J end lost 12 bases, and 21 bases lay between the germline ends. Germline assignment: CDR1 KGHDR and CDR2 SFDVKD. The CDR3 has 15 residues. The CDR3 bases are TGTGCCACCAGTGACCATAAGACCAATTTTTTGAGGCAGTTCTTC. Its translation is CATSDHKTNFLRQFF.

The table lists this clonotype with a few counts. The V and J genes are TRBV30 and TRBJ1-3; D call uncertain. The CDR3 contains 15 residues. The germline V gene encodes CDR1 GTSNPN and CDR2 SVGIG (reference sequence). The V end was cut by 0 bases, the J end by 0 bases, with 9 bases between. DNA of the CDR3: TGTGCCTGGAGTGTACGACGGGACTCTGGAAACACCATATATTTT. It yields the protein CAWSVRRDSGNTIYF.

This clonotype was counted many times. The chain links TRBV6-5 to TRBJ2-7; TRBD2 aligns across 10 bases. The germline V gene encodes CDR1 MNHEY and CDR2 SVGAGI. The CDR3 has 17 amino acids. The V gene end was trimmed by 5 bases and the J gene end by 2 bases; junction bases not matched to a gene: 12. This CDR3 is CASSPDGRTSGTYEQYF. Here the CDR3 DNA reads TGTGCCAGCAGTCCAGACGGCCGGACTAGCGGAACCTACGAGCAGTACTTC.

This clonotype was seen a single time. The chain combines TRBV24-1 with TRBJ2-5, with a possible D match to TRBD1 (6 bases). Germline values: CDR1 KGHDR, CDR2 SFDVKD. Trimming shortened V by 5 bases and J by 5 bases, and 20 bases separated the two germline ends. The CDR3 totals 16 residues. The CDR3 region is CATSGLEPGDGETQYF. The CDR3, as DNA: TGTGCCACCAGTGGCTTAGAGCCAGGGGATGGGGAGACCCAGTACTTC.

This chain's CDR3 is CASSGGVHGYTF. CDR3 nucleotide sequence: TGTGCCAGCAGCGGGGGGGTACATGGCTACACCTTC. The gene calls are TRBV5-4 and TRBJ1-2; possible D gene TRBD1, 5 bases. Germline CDR1 SGHNT, CDR2 YYREEE (reference sequence). The CDR3 length is 12 residues. Between the trimmed V and J ends, which lost 4 bases and 6 bases, there was a span of 10 bases.

The chain is built from TRBV7-2 and TRBJ1-5, with 8 bases fitting TRBD1. Germline V gene lookup returns CDR1 SGHTA and CDR2 FQGNSA. The CDR3 is 14 amino acids. Trimming cost V 4 bases and J 5 bases; bases outside gene matches: 4. The CDR3 DNA follows: TGTGCCAGCAGCTCGACAGGGGACTATCAGCCCCAGCATTTT. Translation: CASSSTGDYQPQHF.

The rearrangement links TRBV7-6 to TRBJ2-5; TRBD2 agrees at 8 bases. The germline V gene encodes CDR1 SGHVS and CDR2 FNYEAQ. CDR3 size: 14 residues. The V segment lost 5 bases and the J segment 6 bases; nucleotides outside the gene matches: 8. CDR3 sequence (DNA): TGTGCCAGCAGCCCCGGAGTAGCGGGACAGACCCAGTACTTC. Protein sequence: CASSPGVAGQTQYF.

This clonotype was found once. The rearrangement joins TRBV2 to TRBJ1-6, with D uncertain. V lost 7 bases to trimming and J lost 5 bases, with 12 bases between them. Germline values: CDR1 SNHLY, CDR2 FYNNEI. The CDR3 loop spans 14 amino acids. CDR3 nucleotide sequence: TGTGCCAGCACGACTAGCGGGGATAATTCACCCCTCCACTTT. Translation gives CASTTSGDNSPLHF. Variable domain in full (rest from reference TRBV2 and TRBJ1-6): EPEVTQTPSHQVTQMGQEVILRCVPISNHLYFYWYRQILGQKVEFLVSFYNNEISEKSEIFDDQFSVERPDGSNFTLKIRSTKLEDSAMYFCASTTSGDNSPLHFGNGTRLTVT.

This clonotype turned up a few times. This chain links TRBV7-2 with TRBJ2-5; 9 nucleotides match TRBD2. The CDR3 sequence is 14 residues long. Germline-derived CDR1 and CDR2 are SGHTA and FQGNSA. V was clipped by 5 bases and J by 5 bases; unmatched bases: 6. CDR3 DNA sequence: TGTGCCAGCAGCGGCGGGGGGGCCAGCGAGACCCAGTACTTC. The encoded protein is CASSGGGASETQYF.

V gene TRBV7-2 combines with J gene TRBJ1-5; D perhaps matches TRBD1 (5 bases). The CDR3 contains 15 residues. The V gene lost 3 bases and the J gene lost 0 bases, with 9 bases spanning the gap. Germline V gene sequence: CDR1 SGHTA, CDR2 FQGNSA. CDR3 sequence: CASSLRGHSNQPQHF. The DNA of the CDR3 is TGTGCCAGCAGCTTGCGGGGCCATAGCAATCAGCCCCAGCATTTT.

The chain uses TRBV9 and TRBJ2-2; D may be TRBD1 (6 bases). Trimming pared 4 bases from V and 5 bases from J, leaving 15 bases between. The CDR3 has 15 amino acids. Germline CDR1 reads SGDLS; CDR2 reads YYNGEE. The CDR3 DNA reads as TGTGCCAGCAGCCCCCGACAAACAGGGACCGGGGAGCTGTTTTTT. This gives the protein CASSPRQTGTGELFF.

The table lists this clonotype with many counts. The chain recombines TRBV7-3 with TRBJ2-5, with a possible D match to TRBD2 (5 bases). The germline gives CDR1 SGHTA, CDR2 FQGTGA. CDR3 length: 14 amino acids. Trimming removed 5 bases from V and 4 bases from J, with 14 bases in between. The CDR3, as DNA: TGTGCCAGCAGCCTCACTAGTGAGGGAGAGACCCAGTACTTC. It yields the protein CASSLTSEGETQYF.

This clonotype was detected ten times or more. The chain employs TRBV5-1 and TRBJ1-1, with no clear D. Germline loops: CDR1 SGHRS, CDR2 YFSETQ. The CDR3 is made up of 14 amino acids. V shed 3 bases and J shed 1 base, with 10 bases lying between them. The CDR3 is CASSSIDGNTEAFF. The CDR3 DNA sequence: TGCGCCAGCAGCTCAATTGACGGGAACACTGAAGCTTTCTTT.

This clonotype was seen at least ten times. The chain joins TRBV4-1 to TRBJ1-1, with D unresolved. Germline assignment: CDR1 MGHRA and CDR2 YSYEKL. V lost 10 bases to trimming and J lost 1 base, with 16 bases between them. The length of the CDR3 is 14 residues. CDR3: CATSQVWRNTEAFF. The CDR3 DNA follows: TGCGCCACCTCCCAGGTGTGGCGGAACACTGAAGCTTTCTTT.

The rearrangement joins TRBV27 to TRBJ2-7; the match to TRBD1 covers 12 bases. The CDR3 consists of 15 residues. The J segment lost 6 bases and the V segment lost 5 bases, leaving 8 bases of the junction unmatched. Germline CDR1 reads MNHEY; CDR2 reads SMNVEV (reference sequence). The CDR3 is CASSRGTGGSGEQYF. The CDR3 DNA reads as TGTGCCAGCAGTAGGGGGACAGGGGGCTCTGGCGAGCAGTACTTC.

The V call is TRBV9, the J call TRBJ1-4, with D hard to call. With 6 bases removed from V and 8 bases from J, the gap between germline ends came to 11 bases. The CDR3 is 12 amino acids. Per germline, CDR1 SGDLS and CDR2 YYNGEE. The DNA of the CDR3 is TGTGCCAGCACCACATTAGGGGAAAAACTGTTTTTT. Translating gives CASTTLGEKLFF.

V usage is TRBV28 and J usage is TRBJ1-1; D not resolved. The CDR3 runs 12 residues. Deletions cut 6 bases from V and 5 bases from J, with 10 bases between. Germline CDR1 and CDR2: MDHEN and SYDVKM. The DNA of the CDR3 is TGTGCCAGCAGCAAGTCATATACTGAAGCTTTCTTT. This sequence encodes CASSKSYTEAFF.

This clonotype showed up many times. The rearrangement uses TRBV7-9 and TRBJ2-2, with D hard to call. Between the trimmed V and J ends, which lost 7 bases and 1 base, there was a span of 10 bases. There are 14 residues in the CDR3. Germline lookup yields CDR1 SEHNR and CDR2 FQNEAQ (reference sequence). CDR3 DNA sequence: TGTGCCAGCATCATCAGAGGGAACACCGGGGAGCTGTTTTTT. It specifies CASIIRGNTGELFF.